This entry lists 8 T cell receptor beta chains sequenced from one sample in a study of response to subunit inactivated influenza vaccine. Each CDR3 protein gets one entry after TCRdb re-called the RT-PCR reads with MiXCR. The sample has just under 550,000 distinct CDR3 sequences, under 30% seen once. These same records also appear under a second study, on T cells expressing NK-cell markers. That work contributes: In generating TCR beta cDNA, 5'RACE template switching with UMIs was used.

Sequenced material: CD4+ T cells sorted from PBMCs, taken 12 days after vaccination. These receptors originate from a man aged 50 to 60 who received an inactivated influenza vaccine.

In its sample, this clonotype was seen a few times. J is TRBJ2-1 and V is TRBV3-1; a weak D match, TRBD2 (6 bases). There are 16 residues in the CDR3. From germline, CDR1 is LGHDT and CDR2 YNNKEL (reference sequence). V dropped 4 bases and J dropped 6 bases, with 19 bases sitting between them. The CDR3 is CASSPILLAYSNEQFF. The CDR3 coding sequence is TGTGCCAGCAGCCCTATACTACTAGCTTACTCCAATGAGCAGTTCTTC.

V usage is TRBV3-1 and J usage is TRBJ2-5; possible D gene TRBD1, 6 bases. CDR3 length: 15 residues. Looked up from germline, CDR1 is LGHDT and CDR2 is YNNKEL (reference sequence). Trimming left V 10 bases short and J 2 bases short, with 20 bases between. In DNA form, the CDR3 reads TGTGCCACCTCCCAACCTACAGGGATTCAAGAGACCCAGTACTTC. It specifies CATSQPTGIQETQYF.

J is TRBJ2-1 and V is TRBV25-1, with 8 bases aligning to TRBD2. From germline, CDR1 is MGHDK and CDR2 SYGVNS. V shed 2 bases and J 8 bases; nucleotides not matched to a gene: 14. The CDR3 spans 17 residues. CDR3 nucleotide sequence: TGTGCCAGCAGTGAAGACTTTTCAGCGGGAGCAACCCATGAGCAGTTCTTC. It encodes CASSEDFSAGATHEQFF.

This chain connects TRBV14 to TRBJ1-2; D is ambiguous. From germline, CDR1 is SGHDN and CDR2 FVKESK. The V end lost 4 bases, the J end lost 7 bases, and 16 bases lay between the germline ends. The CDR3 loop spans 14 amino acids. The DNA of the CDR3 is TGTGCCAGCAGCCCGGTATTAGGAGAAGCTGGCTACACCTTC. It translates to CASSPVLGEAGYTF. Full variable domain (missing parts from reference TRBV14 and TRBJ1-2): EAGVTQFPSHSVIEKGQTVTLRCDPISGHDNLYWYRRVMGKEIKFLLHFVKESKQDESGMPNNRFLAERTGGTYSTLKVQPAELEDSGVYFCASSPVLGEAGYTFGSGTRLTVV.

This clonotype was counted ten times or more. Here the CDR3 reads CASSLDWRNTIYF. CDR3 nucleotide sequence: TGCGCCAGCAGCTTGGATTGGAGAAACACCATATATTTT. The V gene is TRBV5-1, the J gene TRBJ1-3, with D uncertain. Germline V gene sequence: CDR1 SGHRS, CDR2 YFSETQ. The CDR3 spans 13 residues. Between the trimmed V and J ends, which lost 0 bases and 5 bases, there was a span of 6 bases. Based on the CDR3 plus reference TRBV5-1 and TRBJ1-3, the full variable domain is KAGVTQTPRYLIKTRGQQVTLSCSPISGHRSVSWYQQTPGQGLQFLFEYFSETQRNKGNFPGRFSGRQFSNSRSEMNVSTLELGDSALYLCASSLDWRNTIYFGEGSWLTVV.

With respect to this clonotype: A read error is possible here, since a much larger clone lies one base away. This chain joins TRBV6-1 and TRBJ2-2; D gene uncertain. V dropped 6 bases and J dropped 1 base, with 9 bases sitting between them. This CDR3 is 14 amino acids long. Germline V gene sequence: CDR1 MNHNS, CDR2 SASEGT. This CDR3 reads CASRGHWNTGELFF. CDR3 DNA sequence: TGTGCCAGCAGAGGCCACTGGAACACCGGGGAGCTGTTTTTT.

The chain joins TRBV6-5 to TRBJ2-1; 10 bases map to TRBD2. Germline CDR1 and CDR2: MNHEY and SVGAGI. V gave up 0 bases and J gave up 8 bases; unmatched junction bases: 7. This CDR3 region has 16 residues. CDR3 DNA: TGTGCCAGCAGTTACTCTAGCGGGGGGCGAGTAGATGAGCAGTTCTTC. As protein: CASSYSSGGRVDEQFF.

This clonotype was counted a few times. The gene calls are TRBV7-2 and TRBJ2-3, with 8 bases matching TRBD2. Per the germline V gene, CDR1 is SGHTA and CDR2 is FQGNSA. This CDR3 is 17 amino acids long. With V trimmed by 5 bases and J by 6 bases, 16 bases remained unmatched. CDR3 sequence: CASSARPGGGLMDTQYF. In DNA, the CDR3 is TGTGCCAGCAGCGCCCGGCCCGGCGGGGGGTTGATGGATACGCAGTATTTT. Filled out from reference TRBV7-2 and TRBJ2-3, the complete variable domain reads GAGVSQSPSNKVTEKGKDVELRCDPISGHTALYWYRQSLGQGLEFLIYFQGNSAPDKSGLPSDRFSAERTGGSVSTLTIQRTQQEDSAVYLCASSARPGGGLMDTQYFGPGTRLTVL.